These T cell receptor beta chains were read from a single sample in a study of shared clonotypes between healthy human individuals. Repertoires were generated with immunoSEQ multiplex PCR, while TCRdb's copy carries only in-frame clones and drops some. The sample has more than 1 million clones, approximately 80% seen once. Specimen: memory CD4+ T cells from PBMCs. The receptors stem from a man aged 18 to 29 in good health. Some clones in this sample may be carry-over from other donors' samples. Both conserved end residues are part of each CDR3. A D gene is named only where the DNA matches it firmly. A clone size is listed for some rows: how often the clone was seen (once, few, many), or a class if it is expanded.

d_call	v_call	j_call	clone_size	cdr3_aa	cdr3_nt
.	TRBV28	TRBJ2-7	.	CASTGGPTYEQYF	TGTGCCAGCACTGGGGGCCCAACCTACGAGCAGTACTTC
.	TRBV5-6	TRBJ2-7	many	CASSFWGAPEQYF	TGTGCCAGCAGCTTTTGGGGGGCCCCTGAGCAGTACTTC
.	TRBV6-1	TRBJ1-2	.	CASSDQEGRGYTF	TGTGCCAGCAGTGACCAGGAAGGACGTGGCTACACCTTC
TRBD2	TRBV6-4	TRBJ2-1	.	CASSTTSGRGPNEQFF	TGTGCCAGCAGCACGACTAGCGGGAGGGGACCCAATGAGCAGTTCTTC
.	TRBV4-1	TRBJ1-5	few	CASSRGGGEPQHF	TGCGCCAGCAGCCGGGGGGGCGGAGAGCCCCAGCATTTT
.	TRBV11-2	TRBJ1-4	.	CASSRIGEKLFF	TGTGCCAGCAGCCGCATCGGTGAAAAACTGTTTTTT
.	TRBV10-3	TRBJ2-1	.	CAIQEDPDNEQFF	TGTGCCATCCAGGAGGATCCCGACAATGAGCAGTTCTTC
TRBD1	TRBV28	TRBJ1-1	once	CASSPRTGAVYAFF	TGTGCCAGCAGTCCACGGACAGGGGCGGTTTACGCTTTCTTT
TRBD1	TRBV19	TRBJ2-7	once	CASTPSGDRGSYEQYF	TGTGCCAGTACCCCCAGCGGCGACAGGGGATCCTACGAGCAGTACTTC
TRBD1	TRBV18	TRBJ2-7	.	CASSPSPGQGVYTYSYEQYF	TGTGCCAGCTCACCCTCGCCGGGACAGGGAGTCTATACCTATTCCTACGAGCAGTACTTC
.	TRBV7-9	TRBJ1-4	.	CASSLEAGTNEKLFF	TGTGCCAGCAGCTTAGAGGCAGGAACTAATGAAAAACTGTTTTTT
.	TRBV9	TRBJ1-4	many	CASSAGSANEKLFF	TGTGCCAGCAGCGCCGGGTCGGCTAATGAAAAACTGTTTTTT
.	TRBV28	TRBJ2-7	once	CASSLEGREQYF	TGTGCCAGCAGTTTAGAAGGCCGCGAGCAGTACTTC
.	TRBV7-2	TRBJ2-1	.	CASSIVEWDNEQFF	TGTGCCAGCAGCATAGTAGAATGGGACAATGAGCAGTTCTTC
.	TRBV7-2	TRBJ2-1	.	CASSPTWGNSYNEQFF	TGTGCCAGCAGCCCCACATGGGGGAACTCCTACAATGAGCAGTTCTTC
TRBD1	TRBV27	TRBJ2-1	.	CASSFKPGQGAFWAEQFF	TGTGCCAGCAGTTTCAAGCCGGGACAGGGGGCCTTTTGGGCTGAGCAGTTCTTC
.	TRBV19	TRBJ2-1	.	CASSTSGDSYNEQFF	TGTGCCAGTAGTACCAGCGGAGACTCCTACAATGAGCAGTTCTTC
TRBD1	TRBV19	TRBJ1-3	.	CASTTTGGFGNTIYF	TGTGCCAGTACCACCACAGGGGGATTTGGAAACACCATATATTTT
.	TRBV2	TRBJ2-2	.	CASSEVAVSGELFF	TGTGCCAGCAGTGAGGTGGCGGTATCCGGGGAGCTGTTTTTT
.	TRBV5-1	TRBJ2-3	.	CASSLEGGRVTDTQYF	TGCGCCAGCAGCTTGGAAGGAGGCAGGGTCACAGATACGCAGTATTTT
TRBD1	TRBV5-4	TRBJ2-1	.	CASSLARGRDNEQFF	TGTGCCAGCAGCTTGGCCAGGGGGCGCGACAATGAGCAGTTCTTC
TRBD1	TRBV28	TRBJ1-2	few	CASRADRASPKYGYTF	TGTGCCAGCAGGGCTGACAGGGCCTCCCCGAAGTATGGCTACACCTTC
TRBD2	TRBV6-1	TRBJ2-1	.	CASSESTGGPYNEQFF	TGTGCCAGCAGTGAATCCACGGGAGGCCCCTACAATGAGCAGTTCTTC